The rows below give T cell receptor beta chains drawn from one sample of a study of blood T cell repertoires in COVID-19. The assay was immunoSEQ multiplex PCR, and TCRdb's table has in-frame clones only and misses some. The table has approximately 260,000 clones, approximately 89% seen once; the top ten hold around 9.6%. The material sequenced was peripheral blood. The receptor source for this set is a woman aged 70-85 years with COVID-19, enrolled during active disease. CDR3s include the opening cysteine and the closing phenylalanine or tryptophan. D genes are given only for firm matches. The size of a clone is reported for some rows only, either as once, few or many, or as a class for expanded clones.

d_call: TRBD2; clone_size: NA; v_call: TRBV28; j_call: TRBJ2-1; cdr3_length: 15; cdr3_nt: TGTGCCAGCAGACGACTAGCGGAAAACTACAATGAGCAGTTCTTC; cdr3_aa: CASRRLAENYNEQFF
d_call: TRBD2; clone_size: NA; v_call: TRBV29-1; j_call: TRBJ2-2; cdr3_length: 14; cdr3_nt: TGCAGCGCTACCGGGACTAGAGGCACCGGGGAGCTGTTTTTT; cdr3_aa: CSATGTRGTGELFF
d_call: TRBD1; clone_size: NA; v_call: TRBV6-5; j_call: TRBJ1-5; cdr3_length: 15; cdr3_nt: TGTGCCAGCAGTTACTCAAGGACAGGGGGTCAGCCCCAGCATTTT; cdr3_aa: CASSYSRTGGQPQHF
d_call: TRBD1; clone_size: NA; v_call: TRBV4-1; j_call: TRBJ1-5; cdr3_length: 16; cdr3_nt: TGCGCCAGCAGCCCCGGGACAGGTAATAGCAATCAGCCCCAGCATTTT; cdr3_aa: CASSPGTGNSNQPQHF
d_call: NA; clone_size: NA; v_call: TRBV6-6; j_call: TRBJ1-5; cdr3_length: 12; cdr3_nt: TGTGGGACTCAGATTGGCAATCAGCCCCAGCATTTT; cdr3_aa: CGTQIGNQPQHF
d_call: TRBD1; clone_size: NA; v_call: TRBV2; j_call: TRBJ1-1; cdr3_length: 15; cdr3_nt: TGTGCCAGCACCTCGATGACAGGGATGAACACTGAAGCTTTCTTT; cdr3_aa: CASTSMTGMNTEAFF
d_call: NA; clone_size: once; v_call: TRBV3-1/TRBV3-2; j_call: TRBJ2-7; cdr3_length: 13; cdr3_nt: TGTGCCAGCAGCCTGTCCGGGGTCTACGAGCAGTACTTC; cdr3_aa: CASSLSGVYEQYF
d_call: NA; clone_size: NA; v_call: TRBV20-1; j_call: TRBJ1-1; cdr3_length: 11; cdr3_nt: TGCAGTGCTCGGCGACAGATAGAAGCTTTCTTT; cdr3_aa: CSARRQIEAFF
d_call: NA; clone_size: NA; v_call: TRBV13; j_call: TRBJ2-1; cdr3_length: 17; cdr3_nt: TGTGCCAGCAGCCCGGCCGGACTACCCCTCGTCGCAAATGAGCAGTTCTTC; cdr3_aa: CASSPAGLPLVANEQFF
d_call: NA; clone_size: NA; v_call: TRBV5-1; j_call: TRBJ2-3; cdr3_length: 16; cdr3_nt: TGCGCCAGCAGCTTGATGGTACAGGGCAGCACAGATACGCAGTATTTT; cdr3_aa: CASSLMVQGSTDTQYF
d_call: NA; clone_size: NA; v_call: TRBV30; j_call: TRBJ2-7; cdr3_length: 15; cdr3_nt: TGTGCCTGGATTGGGGGCAGGGGTAAGAACGACGAGCAGTACTTC; cdr3_aa: CAWIGGRGKNDEQYF
d_call: NA; clone_size: NA; v_call: TRBV28; j_call: TRBJ2-7; cdr3_length: 17; cdr3_nt: TGTGCCAGCAGTTTATTCAGTTTGTCGACAGTTACCTACGAGCAGTACTTC; cdr3_aa: CASSLFSLSTVTYEQYF
d_call: NA; clone_size: NA; v_call: TRBV5-1; j_call: TRBJ2-7; cdr3_length: 12; cdr3_nt: TGCGCCAGCAGCTACCAGGGGTCCGAGCAGTACTTC; cdr3_aa: CASSYQGSEQYF
d_call: TRBD1; clone_size: NA; v_call: TRBV30; j_call: TRBJ1-1; cdr3_length: 13; cdr3_nt: TGTGCCTGGAGCTCCAGGGGGTCCTCTGAAGCTTTCTTT; cdr3_aa: CAWSSRGSSEAFF
d_call: TRBD2; clone_size: NA; v_call: TRBV4-3; j_call: TRBJ2-3; cdr3_length: 20; cdr3_nt: TGCGCCAGCAGCCAAGATCTGGGTCTAGCGGGAGGATTTAGCACAGATACGCAGTATTTT; cdr3_aa: CASSQDLGLAGGFSTDTQYF
d_call: TRBD2; clone_size: NA; v_call: TRBV7-2; j_call: TRBJ2-7; cdr3_length: 15; cdr3_nt: TGTGCCAGCAGCTTAGGGCTAGCGGGGTCCTACGAGCAGTACTTC; cdr3_aa: CASSLGLAGSYEQYF
d_call: NA; clone_size: NA; v_call: TRBV7-2; j_call: TRBJ2-5; cdr3_length: 14; cdr3_nt: TGTGCCAGCAGCCCGCGGACAATCCAAGAGACCCAGTACTTC; cdr3_aa: CASSPRTIQETQYF
d_call: TRBD1; clone_size: few; v_call: TRBV19; j_call: TRBJ2-7; cdr3_length: 14; cdr3_nt: TGTGCCAGTAGAAGAGGGGACAGATCCTACGAGCAGTACTTC; cdr3_aa: CASRRGDRSYEQYF
d_call: TRBD1; clone_size: NA; v_call: TRBV19; j_call: TRBJ2-2; cdr3_length: 14; cdr3_nt: TGTGCCAGTAGTACGACAGGGGAAACCGGGGAGCTGTTTTTT; cdr3_aa: CASSTTGETGELFF
d_call: TRBD1; clone_size: NA; v_call: TRBV3-1/TRBV3-2; j_call: TRBJ2-2; cdr3_length: 16; cdr3_nt: TGTGCCAGCAGCCCGACCGGGACAGAGAACACCGGGGAGCTGTTTTTT; cdr3_aa: CASSPTGTENTGELFF
d_call: TRBD1; clone_size: NA; v_call: TRBV5-1; j_call: TRBJ2-3; cdr3_length: 13; cdr3_nt: TGCGCCAGCAGCGGACAGGGTCCAGATACGCAGTATTTT; cdr3_aa: CASSGQGPDTQYF
d_call: NA; clone_size: NA; v_call: TRBV19; j_call: TRBJ2-5; cdr3_length: 13; cdr3_nt: TGTGCCAGTAGGCCCGGAGGGATGGAGACCCAGTACTTC; cdr3_aa: CASRPGGMETQYF
d_call: TRBD2; clone_size: NA; v_call: TRBV19; j_call: TRBJ2-2; cdr3_length: 14; cdr3_nt: TGTGCCAGTAGTTCTAGCGGAAACACCGGGGAGCTGTTTTTT; cdr3_aa: CASSSSGNTGELFF
d_call: TRBD1; clone_size: NA; v_call: TRBV7-3; j_call: TRBJ2-1; cdr3_length: 15; cdr3_nt: TGTGCCAGCAGCCAAGCTCCGGGACAGAACAATGAGCAGTTCTTC; cdr3_aa: CASSQAPGQNNEQFF
d_call: NA; clone_size: many; v_call: TRBV6-5; j_call: TRBJ1-5; cdr3_length: 13; cdr3_nt: TGTGCCAGATTCGGGGATACGAATCAGCCCCAGCATTTT; cdr3_aa: CARFGDTNQPQHF
d_call: NA; clone_size: NA; v_call: TRBV18; j_call: TRBJ1-1; cdr3_length: 14; cdr3_nt: TGTGCCAGCTCACCGTACAAAGGCGGCACTGAAGCTTTCTTT; cdr3_aa: CASSPYKGGTEAFF
d_call: NA; clone_size: NA; v_call: TRBV30; j_call: TRBJ1-1; cdr3_length: 14; cdr3_nt: TGTGCCTGGAGCATGGACAGCCTGAACACTGAAGCTTTCTTT; cdr3_aa: CAWSMDSLNTEAFF
d_call: NA; clone_size: NA; v_call: TRBV28; j_call: TRBJ2-3; cdr3_length: 15; cdr3_nt: TGTGCCAGCAGTTTGGGGGGGGCCAGTACAGATACGCAGTATTTT; cdr3_aa: CASSLGGASTDTQYF
d_call: TRBD1; clone_size: NA; v_call: TRBV3-1/TRBV3-2; j_call: TRBJ1-3; cdr3_length: 15; cdr3_nt: TGTGCCAGCAGCCGAAACAGGGGGCGTGGAAACACCATATATTTT; cdr3_aa: CASSRNRGRGNTIYF
d_call: TRBD1; clone_size: NA; v_call: TRBV4-3; j_call: TRBJ2-7; cdr3_length: 15; cdr3_nt: TGCGCCAGCAGCCAAGATCCGGGACAGAACTACGAGCAGTACTTC; cdr3_aa: CASSQDPGQNYEQYF
d_call: TRBD1; clone_size: NA; v_call: TRBV11-2; j_call: TRBJ1-3; cdr3_length: 13; cdr3_nt: TGTGCCAGCGGACAGGGTCCTGGAAACACCATATATTTT; cdr3_aa: CASGQGPGNTIYF
d_call: NA; clone_size: NA; v_call: TRBV27; j_call: TRBJ1-5; cdr3_length: 15; cdr3_nt: TGTGCCAGCAGTTTATCGCCAGGGCTACGTCAGCCCCAGCATTTT; cdr3_aa: CASSLSPGLRQPQHF
d_call: TRBD2; clone_size: NA; v_call: TRBV3-1/TRBV3-2; j_call: TRBJ2-7; cdr3_length: 15; cdr3_nt: TGTGCCAGCAGCCAAAGTAGCGGGAGTCAGTACGAGCAGTACTTC; cdr3_aa: CASSQSSGSQYEQYF